This T cell receptor (beta chain) derives from a study of T cells in Graves' hyperthyroidism and ophthalmopathy. Study-level results: Most thyroid clonotypes that were expanded above 0.001 also turned up in blood. A 13 V-J model separated ophthalmopathy from stable hyperthyroidism.

RNA transcripts served as the template for amplifying TCR beta CDR3 regions. The TCR CDR3 first-round RT-PCR relied on the HTBI primer set. TCRdb called the multiplex PCR reads again in MiXCR, with one record for every CDR3 protein. The sample lists roughly 500,000 distinct CDR3 sequences, 46% occurring once. Many counts were recorded for this clonotype. The antigen is undetermined. Germline lookup yields CDR1 DFQATT and CDR2 SNEGSKA (reference sequence). V was clipped by 3 bases and J by 8 bases, with 28 bases between them. This CDR3 contains 18 residues. Exclusion of a patient resulted from uncontrolled infection, other autoimmune disease, pregnancy or lactation.

The sample was peripheral blood or thyroid tissue (not recorded which). V and J are TRBV20-1 and TRBJ1-4; TRBD1 might be the D (5 bases). The receptor comes from an adult woman with Graves' disease, either hyperthyroidism or ophthalmopathy (not recorded which). The DNA for the CDR3 is TGCAGTGCTAGCAAGATAGAATTAACCGGGTCCGGGACCGAAAAACTGTTTTTT. It codes for CSASKIELTGSGTEKLFF.